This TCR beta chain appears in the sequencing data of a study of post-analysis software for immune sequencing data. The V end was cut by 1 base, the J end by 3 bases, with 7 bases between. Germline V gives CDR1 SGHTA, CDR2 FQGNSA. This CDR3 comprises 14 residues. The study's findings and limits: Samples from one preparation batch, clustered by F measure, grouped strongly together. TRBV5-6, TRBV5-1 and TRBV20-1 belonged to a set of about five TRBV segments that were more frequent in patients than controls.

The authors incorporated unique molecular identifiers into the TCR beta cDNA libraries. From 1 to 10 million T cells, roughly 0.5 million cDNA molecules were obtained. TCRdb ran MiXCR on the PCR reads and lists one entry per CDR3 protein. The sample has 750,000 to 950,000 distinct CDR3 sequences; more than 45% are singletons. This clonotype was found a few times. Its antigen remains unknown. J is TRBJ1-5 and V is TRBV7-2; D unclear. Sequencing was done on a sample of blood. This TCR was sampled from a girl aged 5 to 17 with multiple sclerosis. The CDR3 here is CASSLGGINQPQHF. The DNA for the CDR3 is TGTGCCAGCAGCTTAGGTGGGATCAATCAGCCCCAGCATTTT.